These T cell receptor beta chains were read from a single sample in a study of cytomegalovirus exposure and HLA in healthy donors. Here immunoSEQ multiplex PCR was the method, and the copy in TCRdb shows in-frame clones only, minus some. The sample table includes roughly 34,000 clones. Input material: PBMCs. These receptors originate from a man aged 40-49 years in good health and CMV-seronegative. Each CDR3 is given with its conserved first and last residue. A D gene is named only where the DNA matches it firmly. Clone sizes are given selectively: once, few, many, or a class where the clone is expanded.

d_gene,v_gene,abundance,j_gene,CDR3nt,CDR3aa
.,TRBV11-3,.,TRBJ1-2,TGTGCCAGCAGCCTGGACAGTAACTATGGCTACACCTTC,CASSLDSNYGYTF
TRBD2,TRBV5-1,.,TRBJ2-3,TGCGCCAGCAGCATTACTAGCGGGAGGGCACTTGATACGCAGTATTTT,CASSITSGRALDTQYF
.,TRBV4-2,.,TRBJ2-7,TGTGCCAGCAGCCAAGGAGGTATGACCTACGAGCAGTACTTC,CASSQGGMTYEQYF
.,TRBV6-5,.,TRBJ1-1,TGTGCCAGCAGTTACGGGCGGGCAGGCGCTAACACTGAAGCTTTCTTT,CASSYGRAGANTEAFF
.,TRBV29-1,.,TRBJ2-7,TGCAGCGTTTTTGTCATGGGCCGAGCCTACGAGCAGTACTTC,CSVFVMGRAYEQYF
.,TRBV7-9,.,TRBJ1-4,TGTGCCAGCAGCTATGACAGGACGAATGAAAAACTGTTTTTT,CASSYDRTNEKLFF
TRBD1,TRBV5-6,.,TRBJ2-7,TGTGCCAGCAGCTTACAACAGGGGTACGAGCAGTACTTC,CASSLQQGYEQYF
TRBD1,TRBV7-2,.,TRBJ2-7,TGTGCCAGCAGCCAAGACAGGGTTGGCGAGCAGTACTTC,CASSQDRVGEQYF
TRBD2,TRBV5-6,.,TRBJ2-7,TGTGCCAGCAGCCCACCGGGACTAGCGGGAGCCTCAGAGCAGTACTTC,CASSPPGLAGASEQYF
.,TRBV27,.,TRBJ2-3,TGTGCCAGCAGACCCTACGGCGGGGCAGGGTATCAAGATACGCAGTATTTT,CASRPYGGAGYQDTQYF
.,TRBV18,.,TRBJ1-1,TGTGCCAGCTCACCAATACAGGCTGGCTCTAACACTGAAGCTTTCTTT,CASSPIQAGSNTEAFF
TRBD1,TRBV4-1,.,TRBJ1-5,TGCGCCAGCAGCGCCCGGGACAGCTTCGATCAGCCCCAGCATTTT,CASSARDSFDQPQHF
TRBD1,TRBV6-5,.,TRBJ2-1,TGTGCCAGCAGTTACCAGGCAGGGGGCATGGATGAGCAGTTCTTC,CASSYQAGGMDEQFF
.,TRBV5-6,.,TRBJ2-5,TGTGCCAGCAGTTTGGGGCGGGAGACCCAGTACTTC,CASSLGRETQYF
.,TRBV9,.,TRBJ1-2,TGTGCCAGCAGCGTAGGAACGCTATACACCTTC,CASSVGTLYTF
.,TRBV7-2,.,TRBJ2-6,TGTGCCAGCAGCTTTTATGGGGCCAACGTCCTGACTTTC,CASSFYGANVLTF
.,TRBV4-3,.,TRBJ2-7,TGCGCCAGCAGCCAAGGGAGAGGGAGCTCCTACGAGCAGTACTTC,CASSQGRGSSYEQYF
TRBD1,TRBV30,.,TRBJ2-2,TGTGCCTGGGGAAAAGGGACAGGGAAGACCGGGGAGCTGTTTTTT,CAWGKGTGKTGELFF
.,TRBV6-5,.,TRBJ2-7,TGTGCCAGCAGTTACTCTACCGGGGGAAGCTCCTACGAGCAGTACTTC,CASSYSTGGSSYEQYF
TRBD1,TRBV2,.,TRBJ1-2,TGTGCCAGCAGTCTCGACAGGGACTATGGCTACACCTTC,CASSLDRDYGYTF
.,TRBV4-2,medium-sized,TRBJ2-7,TGTGCCAGCAGCCAAGATCGAGCTAGCAGCTACGAGCAGTACTTC,CASSQDRASSYEQYF
.,TRBV2,.,TRBJ1-2,TGTGCCAACACGAGGGGGAATAACTATGGCTACACCTTC,CANTRGNNYGYTF
TRBD1,TRBV5-1,.,TRBJ2-7,TGCGCCAGCAGCTTGACAGGGGACGAGCAGTACTTC,CASSLTGDEQYF
TRBD2,TRBV5-1,.,TRBJ2-2,TGCGCCAGCAGCCGGGGACTAGCGGGAGATCGGCCCCCCGGGGAGCTGTTTTTT,CASSRGLAGDRPPGELFF
TRBD1,TRBV7-9,.,TRBJ1-1,TGTGCCAGCAGCTTGGGGACAGGTCTGAACACTGAAGCTTTCTTT,CASSLGTGLNTEAFF
TRBD2,TRBV19,.,TRBJ2-1,TGTGCCAGTACTCCTACTAGCGGGACCTACAATGAGCAGTTCTTC,CASTPTSGTYNEQFF
.,TRBV4-2,.,TRBJ2-5,TGTGCCAGCAAAATACAGGATCAAGAGACCCAGTACTTC,CASKIQDQETQYF
TRBD2,TRBV7-2,.,TRBJ2-1,TGTGCCAGCAGCTTAGAATCCGGGAGGTTCGACAATGAGCAGTTCTTC,CASSLESGRFDNEQFF
TRBD2,TRBV23-1,.,TRBJ2-3,TGCGCCAGCAGACAATCCGGGACTAGCGGGAGGAGGAGCACAGATACGCAGTATTTT,CASRQSGTSGRRSTDTQYF
.,TRBV6-5,.,TRBJ2-5,TGTGCCAGCAGTTATTCGGACAGCCAAGAGACCCAGTACTTC,CASSYSDSQETQYF
.,TRBV28,.,TRBJ1-4,TGTGCCAGCAGTTCGTATGAAAAACTGTTTTTT,CASSSYEKLFF